This T cell receptor beta chain was profiled in a study of T cells expressing NK-cell markers. The germline V gene has CDR1 SGHTA and CDR2 FQGNSA. The CDR3 loop spans 15 amino acids. The study's findings and limits: For a handful of donors, the dominant NKG2C+ clonotypes made up about 1.0-7.5% of their CD8+ T cells.

What made the TCR beta cDNA was 5'RACE template switching with UMIs. TCRdb re-called the 5' RACE reads and shows each CDR3 protein once, DNA omitted. Here the sample table reports about 460,000 distinct CDR3 sequences. In regard to this clonotype: The antigen is not known.

The TCR sequence derives from a woman aged 45-60 years in good health. The chain joins TRBV7-2 to TRBJ1-1; the D gene TCRdb calls, TRBD1, cannot be checked with no DNA. Specimen: blood T cells: a sorted CD56 or NKG2C T cell subset, CD4+ or CD8+ T cells, or bulk PBMC T cells (not recorded which). The CDR3 spells CASSYHRVLNTEAFF.